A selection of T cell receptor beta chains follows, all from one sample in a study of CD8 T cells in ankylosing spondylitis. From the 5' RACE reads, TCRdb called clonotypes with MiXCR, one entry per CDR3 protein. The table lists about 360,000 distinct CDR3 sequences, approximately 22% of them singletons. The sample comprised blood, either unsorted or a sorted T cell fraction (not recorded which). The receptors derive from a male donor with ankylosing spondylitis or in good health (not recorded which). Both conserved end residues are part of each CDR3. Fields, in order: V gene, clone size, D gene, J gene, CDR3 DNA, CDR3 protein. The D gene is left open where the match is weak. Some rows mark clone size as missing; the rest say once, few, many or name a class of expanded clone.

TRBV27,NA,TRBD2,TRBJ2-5,TGTGCCAGCAGTCAAAGGCGGGGGAACCAAGAGACCCAGTACTTC,CASSQRRGNQETQYF
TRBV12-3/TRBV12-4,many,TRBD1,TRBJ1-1,TGTGCCAGCAGTTCAGGGACAGGGGCGAACACTGAAGCTTTCTTT,CASSSGTGANTEAFF
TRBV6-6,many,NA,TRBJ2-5,TGTGCCAGCAGTTACGTGGGTGAGACCCAGTACTTC,CASSYVGETQYF
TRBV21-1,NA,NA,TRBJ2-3,TGTGCCAGCAGCAAAACCGAGCCGGGACAGGGAAGCACAGATACGCAGTATTTT,CASSKTEPGQGSTDTQYF
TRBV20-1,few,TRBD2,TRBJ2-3,TGCAGTGCTAGAGGGGCTAGCGGGGGGGCTTTGCCGGGTGGAGATACGCAGTATTTT,CSARGASGGALPGGDTQYF
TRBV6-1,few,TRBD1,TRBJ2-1,TGTGCCAGCAGTCAGGGGGCGGGTGTTCACAATGAGCAGTTCTTC,CASSQGAGVHNEQFF
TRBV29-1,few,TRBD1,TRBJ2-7,TGCAGCGTTGGTCCCCGGGACAGGGGTACCGAGCAGTACTTC,CSVGPRDRGTEQYF
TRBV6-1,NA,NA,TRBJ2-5,TGTGCCAGCCGGAGGGGTTGGGAGACCCAGTACTTC,CASRRGWETQYF
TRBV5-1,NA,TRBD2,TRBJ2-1,TGCGCCAGCAGCCTCCGACTAGCCTCCCTAGGCAATGAGCAGTTCTTC,CASSLRLASLGNEQFF
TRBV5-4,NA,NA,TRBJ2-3,TGTGCCAGCAGCTTGGCCTCAGTCGGTCAGTATTTT,CASSLASVGQYF
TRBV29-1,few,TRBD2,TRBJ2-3,TGCAGCTTAGCGGGGCCTCACACAGATACGCAGTATTTT,CSLAGPHTDTQYF
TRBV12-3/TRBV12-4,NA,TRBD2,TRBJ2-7,TGTGCCAGCAGCATGAAGCGGGGGACATACGAGCTGTACTTC,CASSMKRGTYELYF
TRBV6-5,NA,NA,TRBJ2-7,TGTGCCAGCAGTTCCCAACAGGGAACCTACGAGCAGTACTTC,CASSSQQGTYEQYF
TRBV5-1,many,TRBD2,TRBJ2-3,TGCGCCAGCAGCTTGGGACTAGCGGCTAGCACAGATACGCAGTATTTT,CASSLGLAASTDTQYF
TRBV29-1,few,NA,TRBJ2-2,TGCAGCGTGGAGGACAGATCGAACACCGGGGAGCTGTTTTTT,CSVEDRSNTGELFF
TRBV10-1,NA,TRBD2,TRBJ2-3,TGCGCCAGCCCCGCTGGGGGGGACGAGGGCACAGATACGCAGTATTTT,CASPAGGDEGTDTQYF
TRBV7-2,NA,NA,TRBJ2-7,TGTGCCAGCAGCTTAGTGACGGGAGTAACCTACGAGCAGTACTTC,CASSLVTGVTYEQYF
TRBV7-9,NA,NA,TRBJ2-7,TGTGCCAGCAGCTTAGCGACAGGACGCACGGGGGAGCAGTACTTC,CASSLATGRTGEQYF
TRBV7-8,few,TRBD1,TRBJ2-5,TGTGCCAGTGGACAGGGGCGGGAGACCCAGTACTTC,CASGQGRETQYF
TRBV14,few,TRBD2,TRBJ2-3,TGTGCCAGCAGCCTTGCGGGACTAGCGGGGCTCGATACGCAGTATTTT,CASSLAGLAGLDTQYF
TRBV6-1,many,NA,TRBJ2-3,TGTGCCAGCAGTGAAGCGGGCGGCAGGGGCGCAGATACGCAGTATTTT,CASSEAGGRGADTQYF
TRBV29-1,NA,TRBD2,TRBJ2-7,TGCAGCGTTGAAGCTAGCGGGGAAACCTACGAGCAGTACTTC,CSVEASGETYEQYF
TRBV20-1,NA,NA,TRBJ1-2,TGCAGTGCTAGAGAGAGGACCGGGGGCTACACCTTC,CSARERTGGYTF
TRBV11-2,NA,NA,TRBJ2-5,TGTGCCAGCAGCTTAGGTCATCCCCCCCAGGAGACCCAGTACTTC,CASSLGHPPQETQYF
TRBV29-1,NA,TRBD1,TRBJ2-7,TGCAGCGCCGGTGGACAGGGGGCATCCTACGAGCAGTACTTC,CSAGGQGASYEQYF
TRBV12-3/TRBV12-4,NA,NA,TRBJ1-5,TGTGCCAGCAGTTTCTGGGCAGGTACTCAGCCCCAGCATTTT,CASSFWAGTQPQHF
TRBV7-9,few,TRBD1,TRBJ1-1,TGTGCCAGCAGCTTCTCAGGGGGCGATATGGGTGAAGCTTTCTTT,CASSFSGGDMGEAFF